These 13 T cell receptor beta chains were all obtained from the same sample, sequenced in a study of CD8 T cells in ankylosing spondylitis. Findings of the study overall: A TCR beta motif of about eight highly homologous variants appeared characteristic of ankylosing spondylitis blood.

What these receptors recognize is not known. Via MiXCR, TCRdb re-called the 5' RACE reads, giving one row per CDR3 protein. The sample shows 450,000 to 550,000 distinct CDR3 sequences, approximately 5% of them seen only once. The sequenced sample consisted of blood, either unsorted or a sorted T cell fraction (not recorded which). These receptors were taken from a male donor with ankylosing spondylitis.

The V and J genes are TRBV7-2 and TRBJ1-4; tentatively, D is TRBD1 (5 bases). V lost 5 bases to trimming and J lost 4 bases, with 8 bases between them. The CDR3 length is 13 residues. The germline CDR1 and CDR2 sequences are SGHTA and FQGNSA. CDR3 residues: CASSPGINEKLFF. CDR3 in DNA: TGTGCCAGCAGCCCAGGGATTAATGAAAAACTGTTTTTT.

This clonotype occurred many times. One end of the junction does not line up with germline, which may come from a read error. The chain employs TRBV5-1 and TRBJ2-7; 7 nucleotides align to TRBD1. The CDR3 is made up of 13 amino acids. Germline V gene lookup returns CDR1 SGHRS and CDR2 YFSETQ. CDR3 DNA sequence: TGTGCCAGCAGCCCGACAGGGTCCTACGAGCAGTACTTC. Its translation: CASSPTGSYEQYF.

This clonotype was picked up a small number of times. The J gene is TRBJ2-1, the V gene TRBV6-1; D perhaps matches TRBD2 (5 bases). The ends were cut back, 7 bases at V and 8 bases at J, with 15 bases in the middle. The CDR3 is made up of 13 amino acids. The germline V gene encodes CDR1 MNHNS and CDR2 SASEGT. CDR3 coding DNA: TGTGCCAGCACTCCGCGAGGGCTCGATGAGCAGTTCTTC. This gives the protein CASTPRGLDEQFF.

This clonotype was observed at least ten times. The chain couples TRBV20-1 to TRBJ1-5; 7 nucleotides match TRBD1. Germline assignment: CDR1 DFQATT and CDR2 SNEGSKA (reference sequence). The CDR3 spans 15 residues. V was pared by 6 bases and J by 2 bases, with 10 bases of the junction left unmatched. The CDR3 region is CSAPRQGIRNQPQHF. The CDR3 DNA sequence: TGCAGTGCACCCCGACAGGGTATTCGCAATCAGCCCCAGCATTTT.

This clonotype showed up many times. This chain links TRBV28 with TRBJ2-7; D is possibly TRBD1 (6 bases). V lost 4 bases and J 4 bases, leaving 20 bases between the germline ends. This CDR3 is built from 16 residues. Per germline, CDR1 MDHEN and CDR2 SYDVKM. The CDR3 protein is CASSSMAGDLIYEQYF. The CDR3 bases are TGTGCCAGCAGTTCTATGGCAGGGGACCTAATTTACGAGCAGTACTTC.

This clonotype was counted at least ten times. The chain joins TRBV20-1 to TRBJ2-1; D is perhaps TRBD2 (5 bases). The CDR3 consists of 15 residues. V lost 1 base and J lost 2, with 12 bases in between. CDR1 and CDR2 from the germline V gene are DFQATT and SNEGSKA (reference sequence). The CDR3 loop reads CSARVSQRTYNEQFF. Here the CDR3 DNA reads TGCAGTGCTAGAGTTAGTCAGCGGACCTACAATGAGCAGTTCTTC.

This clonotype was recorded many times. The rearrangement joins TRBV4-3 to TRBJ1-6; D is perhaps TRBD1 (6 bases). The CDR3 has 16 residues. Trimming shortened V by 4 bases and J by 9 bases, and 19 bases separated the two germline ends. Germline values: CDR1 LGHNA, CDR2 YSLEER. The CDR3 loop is CASSLSQGFSISPLHF. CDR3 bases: TGCGCCAGCAGCCTCTCGCAGGGGTTTAGTATTTCACCCCTCCACTTT.

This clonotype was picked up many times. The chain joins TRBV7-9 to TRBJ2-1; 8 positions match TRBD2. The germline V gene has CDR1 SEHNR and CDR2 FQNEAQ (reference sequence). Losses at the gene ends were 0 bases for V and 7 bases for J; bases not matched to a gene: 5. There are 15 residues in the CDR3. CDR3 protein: CASSLASGSRNEQFF. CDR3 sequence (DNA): TGTGCCAGCAGCTTAGCGAGCGGGAGTAGAAATGAGCAGTTCTTC.

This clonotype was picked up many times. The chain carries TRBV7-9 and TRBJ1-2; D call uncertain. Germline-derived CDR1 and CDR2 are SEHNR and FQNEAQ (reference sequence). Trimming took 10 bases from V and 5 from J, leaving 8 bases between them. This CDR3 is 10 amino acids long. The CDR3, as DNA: TGTGCCACGGTGGGGTATGGCTACACCTTC. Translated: CATVGYGYTF.

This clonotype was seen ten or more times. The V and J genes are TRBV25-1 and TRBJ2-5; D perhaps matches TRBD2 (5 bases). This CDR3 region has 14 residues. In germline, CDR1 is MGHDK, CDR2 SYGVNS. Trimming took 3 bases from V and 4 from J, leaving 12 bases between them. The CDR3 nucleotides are TGTGCCAGCAGTGACCCGCTAGCCGGAGAGACCCAGTACTTC. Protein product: CASSDPLAGETQYF.

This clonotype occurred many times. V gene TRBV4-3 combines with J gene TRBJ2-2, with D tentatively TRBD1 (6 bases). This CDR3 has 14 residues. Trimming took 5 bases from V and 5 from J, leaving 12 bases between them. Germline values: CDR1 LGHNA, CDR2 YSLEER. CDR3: CASSSGTRTGELFF. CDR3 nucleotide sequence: TGCGCCAGCAGCTCAGGGACACGTACCGGGGAGCTGTTTTTT.

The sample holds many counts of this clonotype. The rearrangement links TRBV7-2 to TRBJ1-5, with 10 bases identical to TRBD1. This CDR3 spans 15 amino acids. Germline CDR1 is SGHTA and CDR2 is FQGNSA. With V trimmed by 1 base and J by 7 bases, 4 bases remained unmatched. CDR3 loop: CASSLEGTGAQPQHF. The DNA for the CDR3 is TGTGCCAGCAGCTTAGAAGGGACAGGGGCCCAGCCCCAGCATTTT.

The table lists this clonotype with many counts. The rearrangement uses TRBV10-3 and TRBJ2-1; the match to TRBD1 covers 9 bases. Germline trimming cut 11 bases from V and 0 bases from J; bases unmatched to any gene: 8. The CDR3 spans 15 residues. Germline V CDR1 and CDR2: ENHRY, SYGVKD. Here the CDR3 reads CAVQRQGDSYNEQFF. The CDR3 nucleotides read TGTGCCGTCCAGAGACAGGGGGACTCCTACAATGAGCAGTTCTTC.